This entry lists 23 T cell receptor beta chains sequenced from one sample in a study of blood T cell repertoires in COVID-19. This table comes from immunoSEQ multiplex PCR, and its TCRdb copy is limited to in-frame clones, with some not included. The profile shows about 210,000 clones, 89% of them singletons. The sequenced sample consisted of peripheral blood. All receptors derive from a woman in her thirties or forties with acute or convalescent COVID-19.

V and J are TRBV7-2 and TRBJ1-2; D gene unclear. The V end was cut by 4 bases, the J end by 1 base, with 7 bases between. CDR3 length equals 13 residues. CDR1 is SGHTA and CDR2 is FQGNSA in the germline V gene. The CDR3 sequence: CASSSSLNYGYTF. The DNA for the CDR3 is TGTGCCAGCAGCTCGTCCCTTAACTATGGCTACACCTTC.

The chain is built from TRBV5-5 and TRBJ2-3, with 8 bases matching TRBD1. The junction had 11 bases not matched to a gene; V was cut back by 3 bases and J by 2 bases. This CDR3 is 17 amino acids long. The germline V gene has CDR1 SGHKS and CDR2 YYEKEE (reference sequence). The CDR3: CASSSVQGAAVTDTQYF. DNA of the CDR3: TGTGCCAGCAGCTCTGTCCAGGGGGCAGCTGTCACAGATACGCAGTATTTT.

The chain employs TRBV19 and TRBJ1-2; perhaps TRBD1 as D (5 bases). Germline CDR1 reads LNHDA; CDR2 reads SQIVND (reference sequence). The V and J ends lost 7 bases and 8 bases respectively, with 17 bases between them. This CDR3 contains 13 residues. The CDR3 sequence is CASIGRDLQGYTF. CDR3 nucleotide sequence: TGTGCCAGTATTGGCAGGGATCTTCAGGGCTACACCTTC.

The chain employs TRBV13 and TRBJ2-2; TRBD2 aligns across 8 bases. Trimming took 7 bases from V and 4 from J; bases not matched to a gene: 11. This CDR3 contains 16 residues. Germline assignment: CDR1 PRHDT and CDR2 FYEKMQ (reference sequence). The CDR3 DNA reads as TGTGCCAGCACCATCAGAGGACTAGCCCCCACCGGGGAGCTGTTTTTT. Its protein product is CASTIRGLAPTGELFF.

The chain combines TRBV2 with TRBJ2-5; TRBD2 might be the D (6 bases). V was clipped by 4 bases and J by 5 bases, with 11 bases between them. From germline, CDR1 is SNHLY and CDR2 FYNNEI. This CDR3 spans 13 amino acids. In nucleotides, the CDR3 is TGTGCCAGCAGTGTCCTTGGGGGGGAGACCCAGTACTTC. Protein product: CASSVLGGETQYF.

The J gene is TRBJ1-6, the V gene TRBV6-5, with TRBD1 matching 9 bases. J was trimmed by 7 bases and V by 5 bases; bases with no gene match: 6. CDR3 length: 15 amino acids. Germline CDR1 reads MNHEY; CDR2 reads SVGAGI. This CDR3 is CASSPLGQGNSPLHF. CDR3 nucleotides: TGTGCCAGCAGTCCATTGGGACAGGGAAATTCACCCCTCCACTTT.

V and J are TRBV11-3 and TRBJ2-5; D might be TRBD1 (6 bases). V shed 5 bases and J shed 3 bases, with 10 bases lying between them. The CDR3 sequence is 13 residues long. CDR1 is SGHNT, CDR2 YENEEA, per germline. CDR3 bases: TGTGCCAGCAGCAAGCACAGGGAAGAGACCCAGTACTTC. Translation: CASSKHREETQYF.

The chain employs TRBV7-6 and TRBJ2-5, with 9 bases identical to TRBD1. Germline V lookup: CDR1 SGHVS, CDR2 FNYEAQ. After removal of 6 bases from V and 2 bases from J, the junction contained 13 bases not matched to a gene. CDR3 size: 17 residues. CDR3 in amino acids: CASRENIGTGPQETQYF. In DNA, the CDR3 is TGTGCCAGCAGAGAAAACATCGGGACAGGGCCTCAAGAGACCCAGTACTTC.

This sequence joins TRBV3-1 (or the pseudogene TRBV3-2) and TRBJ2-5; the match to TRBD2 covers 13 bases. This CDR3 has 16 amino acids. Germline V gene sequence: CDR1 LGHDT, CDR2 YNNKEL (reference sequence). After removal of 1 base from V and 1 base from J, the junction contained 0 bases not matched to a gene. The CDR3 sequence: CASSQGLAGGQETQYF. The CDR3 DNA reads TGTGCCAGCAGCCAAGGACTAGCGGGGGGCCAAGAGACCCAGTACTTC.

The chain combines TRBV7-2 with TRBJ2-3; 12 nucleotides agree with TRBD2. Germline CDR1 is SGHTA and CDR2 is FQGNSA. This CDR3 contains 18 residues. Unmatched junction bases numbered 7, after V lost 1 base and J lost 2 bases. This CDR3 is CASSLGLAGAIFTDTQYF. In DNA, the CDR3 is TGTGCCAGCAGCTTAGGACTAGCGGGGGCGATATTCACAGATACGCAGTATTTT.

V gene TRBV24-1 combines with J gene TRBJ1-1; TRBD1 aligns across 7 bases. This CDR3 region has 15 residues. With 3 bases clipped from V and 5 bases from J, the junction kept 8 bases outside the gene matches. CDR1 and CDR2 (germline): KGHDR, SFDVKD. The CDR3 is CATSDPTGERTEAFF. CDR3 nucleotides: TGTGCCACCAGTGATCCTACAGGGGAGAGAACTGAAGCTTTCTTT.

This clone was observed once. The CDR3 region is CASSTPGFRFAGYTF. The CDR3 coding sequence is TGTGCCAGCAGCACACCGGGATTCAGGTTCGCTGGCTACACCTTC. The chain combines TRBV5-6 with TRBJ1-2; no reliable D call. V was clipped by 4 bases and J by 7 bases, with 20 bases between them. This CDR3 is built from 15 residues. The germline CDR1 and CDR2 sequences are SGHDT and YYEEEE.

The gene calls are TRBV7-6 and TRBJ2-2, with TRBD1 identical over 12 bases. Per the germline V gene, CDR1 is SGHVS and CDR2 is FNYEAQ. The CDR3 contains 18 residues. The V gene end was trimmed by 5 bases and the J gene end by 2 bases; junction bases not matched to a gene: 9. This CDR3 is CASSLPGTGGSNTGELFF. CDR3 nucleotides: TGTGCCAGCAGCCTACCCGGGACAGGGGGCTCCAACACCGGGGAGCTGTTTTTT.

This clone was recorded a few times. The chain couples TRBV13 to TRBJ1-2; a weak D match, TRBD1 (5 bases). The CDR3 length is 12 residues. Germline V gene sequence: CDR1 PRHDT, CDR2 FYEKMQ (reference sequence). V was clipped by 5 bases and J by 5 bases, with 9 bases between them. Here the CDR3 DNA reads TGTGCCAGCAGCCGGAGGGGATATGGCTACACCTTC. Amino acid sequence: CASSRRGYGYTF.

This chain connects TRBV6-5 to TRBJ1-3; weak D call: TRBD1 (5 bases). Between the trimmed V and J ends, which lost 6 bases and 0 bases, there was a span of 9 bases. Germline V CDR1 and CDR2: MNHEY, SVGAGI. The CDR3 is 14 residues long. This CDR3 is CASRQGNSGNTIYF. The DNA of the CDR3 is TGTGCCAGCAGGCAGGGAAACTCTGGAAACACCATATATTTT.

V and J are TRBV6-1 and TRBJ1-5; D is ambiguous. The ends were cut back, 4 bases at V and 4 bases at J, with 20 bases in the middle. The CDR3 loop spans 17 amino acids. In germline, CDR1 is MNHNS, CDR2 SASEGT. CDR3 loop: CASSALASGVLNQPQHF. CDR3 DNA sequence: TGTGCCAGCAGTGCGCTAGCTTCGGGCGTTTTGAATCAGCCCCAGCATTTT.

The rearrangement uses TRBV29-1 and TRBJ2-3; 9 bases are shared with TRBD2. From germline, CDR1 is SQVTM and CDR2 ANQGSEA. The ends lost 2 bases at V and 4 bases at J; junction bases unmatched: 10. The CDR3 covers 16 residues. Here the CDR3 DNA reads TGCAGCGTTGAATTCGGGGCGGGGGGGCATGCAGATACGCAGTATTTT. Protein product: CSVEFGAGGHADTQYF.

This clone appeared once. The chain couples TRBV12-5 to TRBJ2-7; the D is unclear. Trimming took off 3 bases at V and 3 bases at J, with 9 bases between the two ends. CDR1 is LGHNT, CDR2 FRNRAP, per germline. There are 13 residues in the CDR3. CDR3 DNA: TGTGCTAGTGGTTTCCCCTTCTACTACGAGCAGTACGTC. This codes for CASGFPFYYEQYV.

This chain uses TRBV30 with TRBJ1-2, with TRBD1 matching 7 bases. The germline V gene has CDR1 GTSNPN and CDR2 SVGIG (reference sequence). V shed 4 bases and J 6 bases; nucleotides not matched to a gene: 20. This CDR3 has 17 amino acids. CDR3 bases: TGTGCCTGGACCCCAAGTTCCATCCGCAGGGGGTTTGATGGCTACACCTTC. Protein product: CAWTPSSIRRGFDGYTF.

The sample holds a few counts of this clone. The chain couples TRBV19 to TRBJ1-2; D is possibly TRBD1 (5 bases). The CDR3 extends over 14 amino acids. Trimming cost V 6 bases and J 5 bases, with 16 bases left between them. The germline V gene has CDR1 LNHDA and CDR2 SQIVND (reference sequence). The CDR3 region is CASSAGTSAYGYTF. The DNA of the CDR3 is TGTGCCAGTAGCGCCGGGACTAGTGCGTATGGCTACACCTTC. Based on the CDR3 plus reference TRBV19 and TRBJ1-2, the full variable domain is DGGITQSPKYLFRKEGQNVTLSCEQNLNHDAMYWYRQDPGQGLRLIYYSQIVNDFQKGDIAEGYSVSREKKESFPLTVTSAQKNPTAFYLCASSAGTSAYGYTFGSGTRLTVV.

The chain uses TRBV24-1 and TRBJ2-3; D gene unclear. Germline CDR1 and CDR2: KGHDR and SFDVKD. The CDR3 consists of 13 residues. Trimming stripped 2 bases from V and 6 bases from J, with 8 bases between. This CDR3 is CATSDSGFDTQYF. As DNA, the CDR3 is TGTGCCACCAGTGATTCCGGTTTTGATACGCAGTATTTT.

This chain connects TRBV5-5 to TRBJ1-1, with 7 bases aligning to TRBD1. The germline V gene has CDR1 SGHKS and CDR2 YYEKEE (reference sequence). The V and J ends lost 0 bases and 3 bases, in that order; junction bases with no gene match: 2. This CDR3 contains 14 residues. The CDR3 protein is CASSLGGQYTEAFF. CDR3 DNA sequence: TGTGCCAGCAGCTTGGGGGGACAGTACACTGAAGCTTTCTTT.

The V call is TRBV7-2, the J call TRBJ1-4; 10 bases agree with TRBD1. The CDR3 totals 15 residues. From germline, CDR1 is SGHTA and CDR2 FQGNSA. Germline trimming cut 1 base from V and 8 bases from J; bases unmatched to any gene: 4. Written as DNA, the CDR3 is TGTGCCAGCAGCTTAGGAGGACAGGGGGGAGAAAAACTGTTTTTT. This gives the protein CASSLGGQGGEKLFF. Variable domain in full (rest from reference TRBV7-2 and TRBJ1-4): GAGVSQSPSNKVTEKGKDVELRCDPISGHTALYWYRQSLGQGLEFLIYFQGNSAPDKSGLPSDRFSAERTGGSVSTLTIQRTQQEDSAVYLCASSLGGQGGEKLFFGSGTQLSVL.